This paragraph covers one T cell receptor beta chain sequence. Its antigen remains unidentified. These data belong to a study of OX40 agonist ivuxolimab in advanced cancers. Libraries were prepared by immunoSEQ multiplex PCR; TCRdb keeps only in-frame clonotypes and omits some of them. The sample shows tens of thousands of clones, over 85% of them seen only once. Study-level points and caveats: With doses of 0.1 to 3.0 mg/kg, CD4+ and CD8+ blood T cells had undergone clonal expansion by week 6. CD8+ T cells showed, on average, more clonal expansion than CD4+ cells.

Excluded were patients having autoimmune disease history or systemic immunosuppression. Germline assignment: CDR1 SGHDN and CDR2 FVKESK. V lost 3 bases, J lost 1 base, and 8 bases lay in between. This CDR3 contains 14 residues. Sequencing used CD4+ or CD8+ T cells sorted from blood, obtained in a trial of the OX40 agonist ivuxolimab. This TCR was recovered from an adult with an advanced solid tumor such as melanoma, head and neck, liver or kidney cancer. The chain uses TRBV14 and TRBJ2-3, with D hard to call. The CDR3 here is CASSQVYRTDTQYF. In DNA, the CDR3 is TGTGCCAGCAGCCAGGTTTACCGCACAGATACGCAGTATTTT.